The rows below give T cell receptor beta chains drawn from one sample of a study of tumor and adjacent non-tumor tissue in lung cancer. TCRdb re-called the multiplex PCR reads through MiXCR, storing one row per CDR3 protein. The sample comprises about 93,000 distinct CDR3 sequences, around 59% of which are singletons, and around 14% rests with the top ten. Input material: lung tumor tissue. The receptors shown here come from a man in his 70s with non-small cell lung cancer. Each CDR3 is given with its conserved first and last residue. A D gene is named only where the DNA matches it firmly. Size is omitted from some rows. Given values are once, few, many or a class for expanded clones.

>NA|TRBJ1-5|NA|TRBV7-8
CASSSGRTESRNQPQCF
TGTGCAAGCAGCTCGGGTCGGACTGAGTCACGCAATCAGCCCCAGTGTTTT
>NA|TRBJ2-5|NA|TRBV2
CASSGQTQEIQNF
TGTGCCAGCAGTGGACAGACCCAAGAGATCCAGAACTTC
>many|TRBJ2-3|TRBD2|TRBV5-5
CASSLGIAGPTDTQYF
TGTGCCAGCAGCTTGGGGATAGCGGGACCCACAGATACGCAGTATTTT
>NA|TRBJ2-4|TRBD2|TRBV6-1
CVSRGTSGELIAKNTQYF
TGTGTCAGCAGGGGGACTAGCGGCGAATTAATAGCCAAAAACACTCAGTACTTC
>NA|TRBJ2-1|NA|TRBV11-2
CASSLETGAYSEQFF
TGTGCCAGCAGCTTAGAGACTGGGGCCTATAGTGAGCAGTTCTTC
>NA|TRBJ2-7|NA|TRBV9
CASSVEGTEDEQYF
TGTGCCAGCAGCGTAGAAGGGACGGAGGATGAGCAGTACTTC
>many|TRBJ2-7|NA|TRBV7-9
CASTTEGMQYF
TGTGCCAGCACCACGGAGGGGATGCAGTACTTC
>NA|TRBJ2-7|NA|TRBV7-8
CASGFRSRSYEQYF
TGTGCCAGCGGCTTTCGGTCAAGGTCCTATGAGCAGTACTTC
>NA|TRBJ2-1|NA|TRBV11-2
CTSSLWKGDTYNEQFF
TGTACCAGCAGCTTATGGAAGGGCGACACCTACAATGAGCAGTTCTTC
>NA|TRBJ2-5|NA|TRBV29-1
CSVVSLRKTQYF
TGCAGCGTTGTTAGCCTCCGGAAGACCCAGTACTTC
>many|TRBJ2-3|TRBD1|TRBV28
CASSPYYSPGQTTLGTDTQYF
TGTGCCAGCAGTCCATATTATAGCCCGGGACAGACAACCCTGGGCACAGATACGCAGTATTTT
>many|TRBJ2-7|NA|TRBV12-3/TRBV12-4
CASTPQDVPYEQYF
TGTGCCAGCACCCCGCAGGACGTACCCTACGAGCAGTACTTC
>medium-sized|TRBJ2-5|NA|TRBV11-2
CASSLEGHQETQYF
TGTGCCAGCAGCTTAGAAGGGCACCAAGAGACCCAGTACTTC
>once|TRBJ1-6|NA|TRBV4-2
CASSPTSKEGVAMDSSLHF
TGTGCCAGCAGCCCAACGAGTAAAGAGGGGGTGGCTATGGATTCATCCCTCCACTTT
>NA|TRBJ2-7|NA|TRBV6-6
CASSYSNLPASLYEQYF
TGTGCCAGCAGTTACTCAAACCTACCAGCGAGCCTCTACGAGCAGTACTTC
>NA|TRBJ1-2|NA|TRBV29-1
CSVARRRTNYGYTF
TGCAGCGTTGCCCGACGCCGCACCAACTATGGCTACACTTTC
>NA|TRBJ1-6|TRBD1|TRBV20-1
CSVRGRGSNSPFHF
TGCAGTGTTAGAGGCAGGGGGAGCAATTCACCCTTCCACTTT
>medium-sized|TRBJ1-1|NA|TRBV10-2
CASSLNTEAFF
TGTGCCAGCAGCCTCAACACTGAAGCTTTCTTT
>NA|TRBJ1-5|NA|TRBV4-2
CASGQGRMQGTSNQAQHF
TGTGCCAGCGGCCAAGGGAGGATGCAGGGGACGAGCAATCAGGCCCAGCATTTT
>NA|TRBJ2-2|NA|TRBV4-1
CASSGGPLIRIGGGGPNTGELFF
TGCGCCAGCAGTGGAGGGCCACTCATACGGATAGGGGGTGGCGGCCCGAACACCGGGGAGCTGTTTTTT
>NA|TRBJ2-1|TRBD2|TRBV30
CARSPRGGRAGNEQFF
TGTGCCAGGAGTCCAAGAGGCGGGAGGGCCGGGAATGAGCAGTTCTTC
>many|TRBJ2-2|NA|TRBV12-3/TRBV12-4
CASSPQGGYTGELFF
TGTGCCAGCAGTCCTCAGGGGGGGTACACCGGGGAGCTGTTTTTT
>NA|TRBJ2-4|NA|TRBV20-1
CSASGYLMAKNIQYF
TGCAGTGCCTCCGGGTACCTAATGGCCAAAAACATTCAGTACTTC